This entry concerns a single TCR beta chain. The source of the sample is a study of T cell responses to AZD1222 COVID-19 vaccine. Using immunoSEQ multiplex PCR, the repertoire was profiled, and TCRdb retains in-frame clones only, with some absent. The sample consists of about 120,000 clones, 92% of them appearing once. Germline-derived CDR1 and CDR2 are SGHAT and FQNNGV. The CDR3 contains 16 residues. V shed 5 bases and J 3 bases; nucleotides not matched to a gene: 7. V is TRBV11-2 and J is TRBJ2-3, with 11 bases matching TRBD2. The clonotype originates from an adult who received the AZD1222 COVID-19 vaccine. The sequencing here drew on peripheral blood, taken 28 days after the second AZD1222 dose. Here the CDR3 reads CASSPGTSGSTDTQYF. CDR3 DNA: TGTGCCAGCAGCCCTGGGACTAGCGGATCTACAGATACGCAGTATTTT.